The 4 T cell receptor beta chains below were found in one sample sequenced in a study of T cell repertoires in cytomegalovirus infection. TCRdb ran MiXCR on the reads and lists one entry per CDR3 protein. The data show 75,000 to 95,000 distinct CDR3 sequences, roughly half seen once. These receptors have no known antigen. Sequencing used CD8+ T cells from cultured PBMCs, obtained from culture after CMV antigen stimulation. The source of these receptors is a human donor in good health (CMV status not recorded). Some clones in this sample may be carry-over from other donors' samples.

This chain uses TRBV3-1 with TRBJ2-7, with D unclear. Trimming left V 3 bases short and J 2 bases short, with 8 bases between. Germline-derived CDR1 and CDR2 are LGHDT and YNNKEL (reference sequence). This CDR3 spans 13 amino acids. The CDR3 sequence: CASSHQTAYEQYF. The CDR3 DNA reads TGTGCCAGCAGCCACCAGACCGCCTACGAGCAGTACTTC.

This clonotype has only a few counts. The rearrangement joins TRBV28 to TRBJ2-3, with D perhaps matching TRBD2 (5 bases). The CDR3 extends over 15 amino acids. Between the trimmed V and J ends, which lost 4 bases and 0 bases, there was a span of 11 bases. The V gene's germline CDR1 is MDHEN and CDR2 SYDVKM. In nucleotides, the CDR3 is TGTGCCAGCAGTTCTACTAGGACTAGCACAGATACGCAGTATTTT. It specifies CASSSTRTSTDTQYF.

This clonotype came up once. The rearrangement links TRBV20-1 to TRBJ2-1; perhaps D is TRBD1 or TRBD2 (5 bases each). This CDR3 has 14 residues. CDR1 and CDR2 from the germline V gene are DFQATT and SNEGSKA (reference sequence). Trimming cost V 6 bases and J 5 bases, with 17 bases left between them. Here the CDR3 reads CSAALRGGHNEQFF. DNA of the CDR3: TGCAGTGCCGCTCTCCGGGGCGGCCACAATGAGCAGTTCTTC.

A few counts support this clonotype. The chain recombines TRBV7-2 with TRBJ2-5, with 10 bases matching TRBD2. Per germline, CDR1 SGHTA and CDR2 FQGNSA. The CDR3 has 19 residues. The V gene end was trimmed by 2 bases and the J gene end by 5 bases; junction bases not matched to a gene: 17. The CDR3 region is CASSLRAASGRPEVETQYF. The CDR3 nucleotides are TGTGCCAGCAGCTTAAGAGCAGCTAGCGGGAGACCCGAAGTCGAGACCCAGTACTTC.